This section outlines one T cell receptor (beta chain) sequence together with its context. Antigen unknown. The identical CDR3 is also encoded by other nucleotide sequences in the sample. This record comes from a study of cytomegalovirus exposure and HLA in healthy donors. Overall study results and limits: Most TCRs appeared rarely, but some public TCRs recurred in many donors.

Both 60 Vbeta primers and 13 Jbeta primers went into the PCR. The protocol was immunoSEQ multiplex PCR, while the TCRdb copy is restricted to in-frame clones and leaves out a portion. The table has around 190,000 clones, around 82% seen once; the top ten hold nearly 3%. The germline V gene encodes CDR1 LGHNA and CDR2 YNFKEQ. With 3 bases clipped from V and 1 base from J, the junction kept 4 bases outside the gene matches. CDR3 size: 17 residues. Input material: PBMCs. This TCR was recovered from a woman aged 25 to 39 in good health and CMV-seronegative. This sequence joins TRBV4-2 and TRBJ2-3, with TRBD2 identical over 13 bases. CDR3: CASSQGGLAGGTDTQYF. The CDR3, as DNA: TGTGCCAGCAGCCAGGGAGGACTAGCGGGGGGCACAGATACGCAGTATTTT.